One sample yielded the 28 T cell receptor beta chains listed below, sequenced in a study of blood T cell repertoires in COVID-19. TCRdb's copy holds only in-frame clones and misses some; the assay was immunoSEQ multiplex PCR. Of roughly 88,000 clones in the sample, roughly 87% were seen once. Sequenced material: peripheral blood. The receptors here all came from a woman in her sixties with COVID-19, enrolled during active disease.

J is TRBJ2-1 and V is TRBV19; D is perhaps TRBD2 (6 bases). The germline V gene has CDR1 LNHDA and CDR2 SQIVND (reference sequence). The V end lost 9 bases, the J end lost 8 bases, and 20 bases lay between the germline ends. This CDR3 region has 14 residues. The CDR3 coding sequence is TGTGCCAGCCGGGGACTGGTCCTCGGGCATGAGCAGTTCTTC. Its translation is CASRGLVLGHEQFF.

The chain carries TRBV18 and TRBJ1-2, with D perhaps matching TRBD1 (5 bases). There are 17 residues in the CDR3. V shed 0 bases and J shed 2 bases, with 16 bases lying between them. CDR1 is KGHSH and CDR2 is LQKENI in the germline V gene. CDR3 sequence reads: CASSPPVSGAQNYGYTF. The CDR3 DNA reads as TGTGCCAGCTCACCACCCGTGAGTGGGGCGCAGAACTATGGCTACACCTTC. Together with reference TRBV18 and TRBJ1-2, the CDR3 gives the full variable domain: NAGVMQNPRHLVRRRGQEARLRCSPMKGHSHVYWYRQLPEEGLKFMVYLQKENIIDESGMPKERFSAEFPKEGPSILRIQQVVRGDSAAYFCASSPPVSGAQNYGYTFGSGTRLTVV.

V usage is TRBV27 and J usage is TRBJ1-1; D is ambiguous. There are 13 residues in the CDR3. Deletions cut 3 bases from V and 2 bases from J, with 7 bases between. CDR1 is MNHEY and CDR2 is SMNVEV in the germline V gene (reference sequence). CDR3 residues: CASSFSPNTEAFF. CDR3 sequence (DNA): TGTGCCAGCAGTTTTAGTCCCAACACTGAAGCTTTCTTT.

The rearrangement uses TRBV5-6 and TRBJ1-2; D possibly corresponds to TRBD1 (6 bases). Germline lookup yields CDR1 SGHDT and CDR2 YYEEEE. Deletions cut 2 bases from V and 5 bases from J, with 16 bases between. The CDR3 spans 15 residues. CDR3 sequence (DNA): TGTGCCAGCAGCTTAGGGACAAGCTGGGTTTATGGCTACACCTTC. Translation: CASSLGTSWVYGYTF.

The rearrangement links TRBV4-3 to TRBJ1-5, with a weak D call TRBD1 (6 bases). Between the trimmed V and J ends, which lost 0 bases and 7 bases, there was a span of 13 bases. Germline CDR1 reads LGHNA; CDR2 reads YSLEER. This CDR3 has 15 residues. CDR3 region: CASSQDWTERQPQHF. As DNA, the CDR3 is TGCGCCAGCAGCCAAGATTGGACAGAAAGGCAGCCCCAGCATTTT.

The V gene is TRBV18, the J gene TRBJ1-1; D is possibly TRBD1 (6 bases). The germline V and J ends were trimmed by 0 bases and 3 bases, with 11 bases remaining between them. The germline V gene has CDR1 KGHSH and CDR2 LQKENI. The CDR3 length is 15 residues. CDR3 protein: CASSPPRGRDTEAFF. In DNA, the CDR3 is TGTGCCAGCTCACCACCGCGGGGGCGTGACACTGAAGCTTTCTTT.

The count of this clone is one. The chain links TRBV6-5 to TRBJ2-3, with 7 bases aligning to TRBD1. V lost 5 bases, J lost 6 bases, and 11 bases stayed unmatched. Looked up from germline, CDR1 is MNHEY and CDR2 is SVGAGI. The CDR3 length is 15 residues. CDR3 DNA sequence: TGTGCCAGCAGTCTCGGACAGGAGTACCGGGATACGCAGTATTTT. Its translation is CASSLGQEYRDTQYF.

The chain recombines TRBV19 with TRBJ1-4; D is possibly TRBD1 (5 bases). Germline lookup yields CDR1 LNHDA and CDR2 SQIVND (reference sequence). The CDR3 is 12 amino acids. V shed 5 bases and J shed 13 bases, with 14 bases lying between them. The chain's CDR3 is CASSAPGTRLFF. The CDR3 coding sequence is TGTGCCAGTAGTGCACCCGGGACTCGACTGTTTTTT. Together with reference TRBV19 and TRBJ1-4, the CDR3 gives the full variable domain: DGGITQSPKYLFRKEGQNVTLSCEQNLNHDAMYWYRQDPGQGLRLIYYSQIVNDFQKGDIAEGYSVSREKKESFPLTVTSAQKNPTAFYLCASSAPGTRLFFGSGTQLSVL.

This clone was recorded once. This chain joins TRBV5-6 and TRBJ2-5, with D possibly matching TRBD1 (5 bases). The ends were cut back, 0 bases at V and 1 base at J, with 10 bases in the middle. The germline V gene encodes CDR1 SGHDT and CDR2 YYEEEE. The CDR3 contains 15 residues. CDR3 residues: CASSLGRQGQETQYF. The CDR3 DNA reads TGTGCCAGCAGCTTGGGGCGGCAGGGCCAAGAGACCCAGTACTTC.

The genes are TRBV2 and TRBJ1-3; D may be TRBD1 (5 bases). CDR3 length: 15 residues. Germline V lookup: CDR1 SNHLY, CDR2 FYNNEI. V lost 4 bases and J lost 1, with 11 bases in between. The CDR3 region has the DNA TGTGCCAGCAGTGGCACCGGGGGGTCTGGAAACACCATATATTTT. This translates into CASSGTGGSGNTIYF.

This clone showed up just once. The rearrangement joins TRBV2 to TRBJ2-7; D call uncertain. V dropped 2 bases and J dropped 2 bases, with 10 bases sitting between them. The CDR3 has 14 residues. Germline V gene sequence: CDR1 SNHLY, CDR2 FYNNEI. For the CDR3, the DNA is TGTGCCAGCAGTGAACGCGGCAGCCCCTACGAGCAGTACTTC. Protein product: CASSERGSPYEQYF.

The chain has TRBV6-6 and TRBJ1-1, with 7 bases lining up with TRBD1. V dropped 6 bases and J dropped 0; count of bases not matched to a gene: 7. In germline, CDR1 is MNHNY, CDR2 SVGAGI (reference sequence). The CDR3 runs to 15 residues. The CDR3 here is CASREEDRVNTEAFF. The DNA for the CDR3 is TGTGCCAGCAGGGAAGAAGACAGGGTGAACACTGAAGCTTTCTTT.

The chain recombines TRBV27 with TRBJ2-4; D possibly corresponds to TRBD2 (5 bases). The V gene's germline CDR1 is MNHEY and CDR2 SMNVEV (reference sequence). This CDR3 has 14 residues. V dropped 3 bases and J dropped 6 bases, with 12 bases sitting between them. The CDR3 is CASSFRGASNIQYF. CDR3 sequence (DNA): TGTGCCAGCAGTTTCCGGGGAGCTTCAAACATTCAGTACTTC.

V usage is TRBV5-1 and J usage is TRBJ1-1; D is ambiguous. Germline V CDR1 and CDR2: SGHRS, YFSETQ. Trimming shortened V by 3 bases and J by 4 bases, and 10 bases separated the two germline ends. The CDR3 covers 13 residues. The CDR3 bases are TGCGCCAGCAGCTCACTAATTAGCACTGAAGCTTTCTTT. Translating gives CASSSLISTEAFF.

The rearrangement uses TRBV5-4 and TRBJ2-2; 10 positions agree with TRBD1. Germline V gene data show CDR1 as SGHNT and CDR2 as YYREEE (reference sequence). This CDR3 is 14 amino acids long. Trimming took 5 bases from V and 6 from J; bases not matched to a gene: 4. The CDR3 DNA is TGTGCCAGCAGGTGGACAGGGGGGCCCGGGGAGCTGTTTTTT. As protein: CASRWTGGPGELFF.

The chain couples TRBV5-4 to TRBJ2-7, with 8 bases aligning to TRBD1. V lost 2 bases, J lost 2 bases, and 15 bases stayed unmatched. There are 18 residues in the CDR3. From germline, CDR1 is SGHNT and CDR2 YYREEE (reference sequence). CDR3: CASSFFSFRGQAPYEQYF. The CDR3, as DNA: TGTGCCAGCAGCTTCTTTTCATTCCGGGGACAGGCCCCCTACGAGCAGTACTTC.

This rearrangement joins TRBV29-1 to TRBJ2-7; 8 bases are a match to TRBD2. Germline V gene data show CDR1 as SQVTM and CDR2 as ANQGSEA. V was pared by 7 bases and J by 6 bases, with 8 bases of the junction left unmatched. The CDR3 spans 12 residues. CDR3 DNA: TGCAGCGCCGGGACTAGTCGACCCGAGCAGTACTTC. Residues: CSAGTSRPEQYF.

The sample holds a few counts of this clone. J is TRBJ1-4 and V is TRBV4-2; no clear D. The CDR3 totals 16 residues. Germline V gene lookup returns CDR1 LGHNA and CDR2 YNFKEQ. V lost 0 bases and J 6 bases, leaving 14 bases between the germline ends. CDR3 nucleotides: TGTGCCAGCAGCCAAGATAATTCCCCCGGGGATGAAAAACTGTTTTTT. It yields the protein CASSQDNSPGDEKLFF.

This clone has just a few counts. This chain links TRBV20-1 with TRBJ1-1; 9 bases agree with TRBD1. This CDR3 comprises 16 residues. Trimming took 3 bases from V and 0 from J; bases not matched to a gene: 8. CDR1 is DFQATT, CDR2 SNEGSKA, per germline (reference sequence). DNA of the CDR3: TGCAGTGCTAGTCACAGGGGGCGCGGGGTGAACACTGAAGCTTTCTTT. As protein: CSASHRGRGVNTEAFF.

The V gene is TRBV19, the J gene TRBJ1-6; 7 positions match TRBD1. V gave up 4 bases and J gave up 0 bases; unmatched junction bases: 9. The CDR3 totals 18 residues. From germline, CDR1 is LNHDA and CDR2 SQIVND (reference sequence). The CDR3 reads CASSRTGTVSSYNSPLHF. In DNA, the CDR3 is TGTGCCAGTAGTAGGACCGGGACAGTAAGCTCCTATAATTCACCCCTCCACTTT.

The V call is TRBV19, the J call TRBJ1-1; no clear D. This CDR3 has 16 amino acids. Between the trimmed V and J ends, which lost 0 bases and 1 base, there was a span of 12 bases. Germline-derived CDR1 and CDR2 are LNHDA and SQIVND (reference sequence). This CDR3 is CASSIDRGAWNTEAFF. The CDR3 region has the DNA TGTGCCAGTAGTATAGATCGAGGCGCCTGGAACACTGAAGCTTTCTTT.

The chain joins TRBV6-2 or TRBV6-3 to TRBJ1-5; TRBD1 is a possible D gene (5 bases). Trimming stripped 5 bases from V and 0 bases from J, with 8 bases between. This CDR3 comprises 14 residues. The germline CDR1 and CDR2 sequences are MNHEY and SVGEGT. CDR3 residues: CASSRQISNQPQHF. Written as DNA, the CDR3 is TGTGCCAGCAGTCGACAGATTAGCAATCAGCCCCAGCATTTT.

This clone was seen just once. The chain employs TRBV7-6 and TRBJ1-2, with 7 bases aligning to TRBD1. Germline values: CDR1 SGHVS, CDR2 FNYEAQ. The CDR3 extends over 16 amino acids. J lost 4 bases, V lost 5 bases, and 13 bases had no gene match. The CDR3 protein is CASSHPDRVGVYGYTF. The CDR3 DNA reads TGTGCCAGCAGCCACCCAGACAGGGTTGGAGTCTATGGCTACACCTTC.

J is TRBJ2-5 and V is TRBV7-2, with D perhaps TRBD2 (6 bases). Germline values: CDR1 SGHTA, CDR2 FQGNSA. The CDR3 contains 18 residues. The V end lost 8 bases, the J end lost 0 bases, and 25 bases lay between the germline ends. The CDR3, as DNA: TGTGCCAGCGGATCCCGGGGGTCCAGTCTTTTTTACCAAGAGACCCAGTACTTC. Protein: CASGSRGSSLFYQETQYF.

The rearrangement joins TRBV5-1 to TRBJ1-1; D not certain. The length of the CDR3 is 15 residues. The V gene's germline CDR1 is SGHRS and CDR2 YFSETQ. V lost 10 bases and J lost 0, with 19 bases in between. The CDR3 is CASGGGMGLNTEAFF. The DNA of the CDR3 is TGCGCCTCCGGAGGAGGCATGGGTTTGAACACTGAAGCTTTCTTT.

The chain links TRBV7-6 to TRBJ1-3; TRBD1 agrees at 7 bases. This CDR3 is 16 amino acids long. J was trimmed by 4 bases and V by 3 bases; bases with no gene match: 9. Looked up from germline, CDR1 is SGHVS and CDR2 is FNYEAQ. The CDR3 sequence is CASSFSSTGWGNTIYF. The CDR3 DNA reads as TGTGCCAGCAGCTTTAGCTCGACAGGGTGGGGAAACACCATATATTTT.

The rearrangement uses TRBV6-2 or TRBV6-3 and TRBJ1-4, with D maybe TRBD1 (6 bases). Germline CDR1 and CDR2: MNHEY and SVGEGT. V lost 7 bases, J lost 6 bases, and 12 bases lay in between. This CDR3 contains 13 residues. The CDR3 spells CASTPDSDEKLFF. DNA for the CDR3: TGTGCCAGCACCCCGGACAGTGATGAAAAACTGTTTTTT.

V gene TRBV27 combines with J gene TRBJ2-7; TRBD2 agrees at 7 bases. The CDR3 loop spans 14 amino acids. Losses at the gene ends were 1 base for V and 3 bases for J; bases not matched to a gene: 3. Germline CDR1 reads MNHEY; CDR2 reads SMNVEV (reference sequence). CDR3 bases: TGTGCCAGCAGTTTATTCCCGGGGGGCTACGAGCAGTACTTC. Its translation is CASSLFPGGYEQYF.